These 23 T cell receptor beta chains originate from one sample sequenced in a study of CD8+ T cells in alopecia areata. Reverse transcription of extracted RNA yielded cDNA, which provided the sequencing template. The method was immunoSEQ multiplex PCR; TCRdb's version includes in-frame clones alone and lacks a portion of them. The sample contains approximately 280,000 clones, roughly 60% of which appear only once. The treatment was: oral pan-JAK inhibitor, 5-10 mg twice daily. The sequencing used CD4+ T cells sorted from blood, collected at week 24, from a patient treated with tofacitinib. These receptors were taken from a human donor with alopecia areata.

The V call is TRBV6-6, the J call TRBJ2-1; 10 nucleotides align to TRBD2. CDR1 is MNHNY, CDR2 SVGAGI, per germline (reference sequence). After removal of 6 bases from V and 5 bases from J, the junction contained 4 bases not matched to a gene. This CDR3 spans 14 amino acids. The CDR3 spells CASRLAGEHNEQFF. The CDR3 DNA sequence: TGTGCCAGCAGGCTAGCGGGGGAACACAATGAGCAGTTCTTC.

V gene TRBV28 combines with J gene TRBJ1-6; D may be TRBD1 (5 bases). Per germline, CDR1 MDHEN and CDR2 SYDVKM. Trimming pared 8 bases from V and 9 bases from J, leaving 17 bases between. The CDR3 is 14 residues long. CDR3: CASGAGQGGSPLHF. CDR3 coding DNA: TGTGCCAGCGGAGCGGGGCAGGGTGGTTCACCCCTCCACTTT.

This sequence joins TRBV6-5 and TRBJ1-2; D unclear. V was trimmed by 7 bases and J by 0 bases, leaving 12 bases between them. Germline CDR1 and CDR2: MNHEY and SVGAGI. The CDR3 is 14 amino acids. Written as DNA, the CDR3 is TGTGCCAGCATAGGGCGACCCTCTAACTATGGCTACACCTTC. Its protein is CASIGRPSNYGYTF.

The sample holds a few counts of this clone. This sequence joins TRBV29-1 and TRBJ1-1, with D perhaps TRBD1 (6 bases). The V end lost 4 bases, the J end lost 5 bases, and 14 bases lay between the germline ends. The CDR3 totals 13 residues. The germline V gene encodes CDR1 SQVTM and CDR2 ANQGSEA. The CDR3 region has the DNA TGCAGCGTTGTGGGGGGCGCGCAAACTGAAGCTTTCTTT. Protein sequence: CSVVGGAQTEAFF.

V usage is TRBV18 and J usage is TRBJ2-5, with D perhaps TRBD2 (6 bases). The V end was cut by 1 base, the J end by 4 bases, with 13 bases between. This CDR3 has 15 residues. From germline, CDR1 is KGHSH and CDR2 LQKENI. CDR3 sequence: CASSPRGMGGETQYF. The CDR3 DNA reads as TGTGCCAGCTCACCACGAGGGATGGGAGGAGAGACCCAGTACTTC. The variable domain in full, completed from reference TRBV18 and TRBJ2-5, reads NAGVMQNPRHLVRRRGQEARLRCSPMKGHSHVYWYRQLPEEGLKFMVYLQKENIIDESGMPKERFSAEFPKEGPSILRIQQVVRGDSAAYFCASSPRGMGGETQYFGPGTRLLVL.

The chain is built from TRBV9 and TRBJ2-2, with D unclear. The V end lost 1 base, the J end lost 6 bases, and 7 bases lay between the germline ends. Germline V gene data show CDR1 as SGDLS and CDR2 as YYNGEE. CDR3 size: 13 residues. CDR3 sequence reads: CASSVTLSGELFF. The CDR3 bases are TGTGCCAGCAGCGTAACACTATCCGGGGAGCTGTTTTTT.

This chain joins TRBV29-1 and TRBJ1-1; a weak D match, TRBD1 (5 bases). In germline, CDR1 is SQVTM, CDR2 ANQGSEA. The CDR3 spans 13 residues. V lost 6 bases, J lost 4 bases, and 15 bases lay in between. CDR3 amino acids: CSVQGAVGTEAFF. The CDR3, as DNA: TGCAGCGTCCAGGGAGCGGTGGGCACTGAAGCTTTCTTT.

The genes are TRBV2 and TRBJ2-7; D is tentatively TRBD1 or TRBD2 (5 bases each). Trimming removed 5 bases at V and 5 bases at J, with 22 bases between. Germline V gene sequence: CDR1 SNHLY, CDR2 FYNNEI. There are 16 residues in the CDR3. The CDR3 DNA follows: TGTGCCAGCAGTCCCCGGAGTGGGACCTTAAGCGACGAGCAGTACTTC. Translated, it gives CASSPRSGTLSDEQYF.

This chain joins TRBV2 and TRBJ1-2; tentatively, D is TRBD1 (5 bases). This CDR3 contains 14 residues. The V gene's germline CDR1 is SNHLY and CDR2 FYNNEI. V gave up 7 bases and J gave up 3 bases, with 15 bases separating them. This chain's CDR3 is CASTGREGYYGYTF. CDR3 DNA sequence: TGTGCCAGCACGGGCAGGGAAGGGTACTATGGCTACACCTTC. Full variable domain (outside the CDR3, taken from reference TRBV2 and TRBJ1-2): EPEVTQTPSHQVTQMGQEVILRCVPISNHLYFYWYRQILGQKVEFLVSFYNNEISEKSEIFDDQFSVERPDGSNFTLKIRSTKLEDSAMYFCASTGREGYYGYTFGSGTRLTVV.

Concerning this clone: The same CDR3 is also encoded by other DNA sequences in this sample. The CDR3 here is CAWSVLRGETQYF. The CDR3 DNA reads as TGTGCCTGGAGTGTACTAAGGGGGGAGACCCAGTACTTC. The genes are TRBV30 and TRBJ2-5; possibly TRBD1 for D (6 bases). Between the trimmed V and J ends, which lost 0 bases and 5 bases, there was a span of 10 bases. This CDR3 comprises 13 residues. Germline values: CDR1 GTSNPN, CDR2 SVGIG (reference sequence).

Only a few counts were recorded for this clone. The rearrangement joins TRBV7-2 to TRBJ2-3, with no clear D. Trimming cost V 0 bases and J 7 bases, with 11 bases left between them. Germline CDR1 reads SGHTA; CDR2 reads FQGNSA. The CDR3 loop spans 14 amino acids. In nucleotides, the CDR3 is TGTGCCAGCAGCTTAGCAACCTATGGAAATACGCAGTATTTT. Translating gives CASSLATYGNTQYF.

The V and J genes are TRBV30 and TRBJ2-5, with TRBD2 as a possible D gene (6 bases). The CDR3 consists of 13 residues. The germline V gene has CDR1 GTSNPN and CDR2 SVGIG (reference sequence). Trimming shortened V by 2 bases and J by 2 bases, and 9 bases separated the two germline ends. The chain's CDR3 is CAWSPGSQETQYF. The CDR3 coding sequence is TGTGCCTGGAGTCCCGGGAGTCAAGAGACCCAGTACTTC. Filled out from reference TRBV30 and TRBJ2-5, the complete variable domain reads SQTIHQWPATLVQPVGSPLSLECTVEGTSNPNLYWYRQAAGRGLQLLFYSVGIGQISSEVPQNLSASRPQDRQFILSSKKLLLSDSGFYLCAWSPGSQETQYFGPGTRLLVL.

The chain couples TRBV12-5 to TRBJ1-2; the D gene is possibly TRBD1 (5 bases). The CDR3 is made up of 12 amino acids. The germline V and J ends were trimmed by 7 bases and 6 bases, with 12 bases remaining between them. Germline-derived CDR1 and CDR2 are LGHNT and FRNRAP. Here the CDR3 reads CASAGGENGYTF. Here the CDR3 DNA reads TGTGCTAGTGCGGGGGGTGAAAATGGCTACACCTTC.

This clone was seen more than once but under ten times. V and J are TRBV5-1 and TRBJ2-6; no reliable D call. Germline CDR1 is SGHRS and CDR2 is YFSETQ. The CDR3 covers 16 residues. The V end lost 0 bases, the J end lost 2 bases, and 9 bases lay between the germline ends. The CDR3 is CASSLDPGPGANVLTF. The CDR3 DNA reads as TGCGCCAGCAGCTTGGATCCCGGGCCTGGGGCCAACGTCCTGACTTTC.

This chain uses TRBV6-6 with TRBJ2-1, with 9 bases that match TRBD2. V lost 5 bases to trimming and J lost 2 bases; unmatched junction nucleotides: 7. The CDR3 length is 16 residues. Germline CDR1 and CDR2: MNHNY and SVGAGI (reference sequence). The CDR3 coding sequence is TGTGCCAGCAGTCAACGTAGCGGGAGCACCTACAATGAGCAGTTCTTC. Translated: CASSQRSGSTYNEQFF.

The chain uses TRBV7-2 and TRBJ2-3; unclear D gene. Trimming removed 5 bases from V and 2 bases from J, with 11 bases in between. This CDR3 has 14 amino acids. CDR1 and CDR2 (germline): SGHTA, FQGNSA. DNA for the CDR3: TGTGCCAGCAGCCGTTCCCCGGACACAGATACGCAGTATTTT. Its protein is CASSRSPDTDTQYF.

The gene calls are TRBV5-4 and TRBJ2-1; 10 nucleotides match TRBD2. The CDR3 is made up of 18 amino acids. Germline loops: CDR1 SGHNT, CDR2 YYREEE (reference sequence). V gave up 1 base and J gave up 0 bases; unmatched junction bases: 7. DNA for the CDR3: TGTGCCAGCAGCTTGCCTGCGGGACTAGCGAGCTCCTACAATGAGCAGTTCTTC. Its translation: CASSLPAGLASSYNEQFF.

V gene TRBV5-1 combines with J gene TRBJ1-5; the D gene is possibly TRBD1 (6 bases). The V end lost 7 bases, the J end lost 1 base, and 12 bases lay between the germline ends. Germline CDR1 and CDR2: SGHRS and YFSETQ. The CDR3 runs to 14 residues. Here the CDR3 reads CASEQGSSNQPQHF. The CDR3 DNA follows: TGCGCCAGCGAACAGGGTTCCAGCAATCAGCCCCAGCATTTT.

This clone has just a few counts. CDR3 sequence reads: CSVTDRGVEEKLFF. The CDR3 DNA follows: TGCAGCGTTACGGACAGGGGAGTTGAGGAAAAACTGTTTTTT. This sequence joins TRBV29-1 and TRBJ1-4, with 9 bases matching TRBD1. The germline CDR1 and CDR2 sequences are SQVTM and ANQGSEA. This CDR3 region has 14 residues. J gave up 8 bases and V 5 bases, and 9 bases lay outside the gene matches. Together with reference TRBV29-1 and TRBJ1-4, the CDR3 gives the full variable domain: SAVISQKPSRDICQRGTSLTIQCQVDSQVTMMFWYRQQPGQSLTLIATANQGSEATYESGFVIDKFPISRPNLTFSTLTVSNMSPEDSSIYLCSVTDRGVEEKLFFGSGTQLSVL.

CDR3 loop: CASSGRRAGISPLHF. Here the CDR3 DNA reads TGTGCCAGCAGTGGCCGTCGGGCAGGTATCTCACCCCTCCACTTT. V is TRBV25-1 and J is TRBJ1-6; D not resolved. The CDR3 has 15 residues. CDR1 MGHDK and CDR2 SYGVNS come from the germline V gene. V dropped 4 bases and J dropped 10 bases, with 17 bases sitting between them.

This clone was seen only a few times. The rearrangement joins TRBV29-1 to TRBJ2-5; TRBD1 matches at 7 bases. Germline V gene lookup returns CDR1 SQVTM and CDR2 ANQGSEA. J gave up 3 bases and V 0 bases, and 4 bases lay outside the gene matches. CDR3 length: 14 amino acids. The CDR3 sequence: CSVEDQTGKETQYF. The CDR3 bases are TGCAGCGTTGAAGACCAGACAGGGAAAGAGACCCAGTACTTC. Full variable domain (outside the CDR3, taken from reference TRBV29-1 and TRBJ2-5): SAVISQKPSRDICQRGTSLTIQCQVDSQVTMMFWYRQQPGQSLTLIATANQGSEATYESGFVIDKFPISRPNLTFSTLTVSNMSPEDSSIYLCSVEDQTGKETQYFGPGTRLLVL.

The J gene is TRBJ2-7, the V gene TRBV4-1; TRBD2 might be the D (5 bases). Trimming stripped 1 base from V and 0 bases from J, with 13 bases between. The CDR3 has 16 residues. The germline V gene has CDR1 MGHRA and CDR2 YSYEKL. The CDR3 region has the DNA TGCGCCAGCAGCCAAGGTGGGCGTGCGGGCTCCTACGAGCAGTACTTC. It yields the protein CASSQGGRAGSYEQYF.

The CDR3: CSVVSGEGEKLFF. For the CDR3, the DNA is TGCAGCGTTGTATCGGGGGAAGGCGAAAAACTGTTTTTT. The rearrangement links TRBV29-1 to TRBJ1-4; TRBD1 might be the D (5 bases). Trimming left V 4 bases short and J 8 bases short, with 14 bases between. This CDR3 has 13 residues. CDR1 is SQVTM, CDR2 ANQGSEA, per germline.